The 27 T cell receptor beta chains listed next were all sequenced from one sample in a study of blood T cell repertoires in COVID-19. Profiled with immunoSEQ multiplex PCR; TCRdb holds only in-frame clones, not every one. The data contain under 300,000 clones, around 84% of them seen just once; the ten biggest clones take up 5.5% to 9%. Source material: peripheral blood. Every receptor here comes from a woman in her 70s with active or convalescent COVID-19.

The genes are TRBV2 and TRBJ2-5; the D gene is possibly TRBD2 (5 bases). CDR3 length: 14 residues. Per germline, CDR1 SNHLY and CDR2 FYNNEI. V shed 4 bases and J shed 2 bases, with 11 bases lying between them. This CDR3 is CASSGAGIQETQYF. DNA for the CDR3: TGTGCCAGCAGTGGCGCCGGGATTCAAGAGACCCAGTACTTC.

V and J are TRBV4-2 and TRBJ2-7, with 9 positions matching TRBD2. Germline loops: CDR1 LGHNA, CDR2 YNFKEQ. The V gene end was trimmed by 3 bases and the J gene end by 6 bases; junction bases not matched to a gene: 9. The CDR3 contains 15 residues. CDR3 residues: CASSQGWERGVEQYF. The CDR3 nucleotides read TGTGCCAGCAGCCAGGGGTGGGAGCGGGGGGTCGAGCAGTACTTC.

The CDR3 reads CASSEDSFLNSPLHF. The CDR3 DNA reads TGTGCCAGCAGTGAGGACTCCTTCCTCAATTCACCCCTCCACTTT. The rearrangement links TRBV2 to TRBJ1-6; D is uncertain. V lost 3 bases and J 7 bases, leaving 13 bases between the germline ends. Germline V gene sequence: CDR1 SNHLY, CDR2 FYNNEI. The CDR3 sequence is 15 residues long. Variable domain in full (rest from reference TRBV2 and TRBJ1-6): EPEVTQTPSHQVTQMGQEVILRCVPISNHLYFYWYRQILGQKVEFLVSFYNNEISEKSEIFDDQFSVERPDGSNFTLKIRSTKLEDSAMYFCASSEDSFLNSPLHFGNGTRLTVT.

The rearrangement uses TRBV4-1 and TRBJ1-1; a possible D gene is TRBD1 (6 bases). Trimming shortened V by 0 bases and J by 8 bases, and 19 bases separated the two germline ends. This CDR3 spans 16 amino acids. In germline, CDR1 is MGHRA, CDR2 YSYEKL. This chain's CDR3 is CASSQEGGRATHEAFF. The DNA of the CDR3 is TGCGCCAGCAGCCAAGAAGGGGGGAGGGCGACCCACGAAGCTTTCTTT.

Note on this clone: The identical CDR3 is also encoded by other nucleotide sequences in the sample. J is TRBJ1-6 and V is TRBV12-3 or TRBV12-4; unclear D gene. Trimming stripped 1 base from V and 7 bases from J, with 5 bases between. The CDR3 runs to 13 residues. This CDR3 reads CASSLGGNSPLHF. CDR3 nucleotide sequence: TGTGCCAGCAGTTTAGGAGGGAATTCACCCCTCCACTTT.

The gene calls are TRBV6-2 or TRBV6-3 and TRBJ2-7; D might be TRBD1 (6 bases). The ends were cut back, 5 bases at V and 5 bases at J, with 10 bases in the middle. This CDR3 is built from 12 residues. Germline CDR1 reads MNHEY; CDR2 reads SVGEGT. The CDR3 DNA reads as TGTGCCAGCAGTACCTACAGGGACGAGCAGTACTTC. Protein: CASSTYRDEQYF.

The chain uses TRBV29-1 and TRBJ2-7; D perhaps matches TRBD1 (5 bases). Germline lookup yields CDR1 SQVTM and CDR2 ANQGSEA. V was pared by 7 bases and J by 4 bases, with 11 bases between. This CDR3 is built from 11 residues. The CDR3 nucleotides read TGCAGCGGTGGGGCAGCTTACGAGCAGTACTTC. Encoded protein: CSGGAAYEQYF.

This chain uses TRBV4-3 with TRBJ2-3; 9 bases align to TRBD1. This CDR3 comprises 18 residues. Trimming removed 0 bases from V and 2 bases from J; junction bases left unmatched: 9. Germline CDR1 is LGHNA and CDR2 is YSLEER. The CDR3 reads CASSQEIGQGYSTDTQYF. The DNA for the CDR3 is TGCGCCAGCAGCCAAGAAATTGGACAGGGGTATTCCACAGATACGCAGTATTTT.

The chain recombines TRBV7-2 with TRBJ1-1; no reliable D call. Germline assignment: CDR1 SGHTA and CDR2 FQGNSA. Trimming removed 7 bases from V and 0 bases from J, with 9 bases in between. The CDR3 consists of 13 residues. The CDR3 is CASILGVNTEAFF. The CDR3 DNA follows: TGTGCCAGCATCCTCGGGGTGAACACTGAAGCTTTCTTT.

The chain links TRBV5-6 to TRBJ1-2, with 8 nucleotides matching TRBD1. V gave up 0 bases and J gave up 11 bases; unmatched junction bases: 9. The germline V gene encodes CDR1 SGHDT and CDR2 YYEEEE. The CDR3 is 14 residues long. As DNA, the CDR3 is TGTGCCAGCAGCTTGGTCCGGGACAGGTGGAAGTACACCTTC. Translating gives CASSLVRDRWKYTF.

This rearrangement joins TRBV11-2 to TRBJ1-2; perhaps TRBD1 as D (6 bases). The V end lost 1 base, the J end lost 6 bases, and 21 bases lay between the germline ends. The germline V gene encodes CDR1 SGHAT and CDR2 FQNNGV. The CDR3 is made up of 17 amino acids. This CDR3 is CASSLGTLTGGLNGYTF. DNA for the CDR3: TGTGCCAGCAGCTTAGGCACCCTTACTGGGGGCCTAAATGGCTACACCTTC.

This clone showed up just once. The chain couples TRBV11-2 to TRBJ2-5, with D perhaps matching TRBD1 (6 bases). Trimming removed 2 bases at V and 4 bases at J, with 20 bases between. This CDR3 spans 17 amino acids. Germline loops: CDR1 SGHAT, CDR2 FQNNGV. The CDR3 sequence: CASSLNGYRAKGETQYF. Written as DNA, the CDR3 is TGTGCCAGCAGCTTAAACGGGTACAGGGCGAAAGGAGAGACCCAGTACTTC.

The genes are TRBV11-3 and TRBJ1-1; D ambiguous. The V end lost 0 bases, the J end lost 0 bases, and 2 bases lay between the germline ends. Looked up from germline, CDR1 is SGHNT and CDR2 is YENEEA. The CDR3 runs 13 residues. The CDR3 spells CASSLDMNTEAFF. For the CDR3, the DNA is TGTGCCAGCAGCTTAGATATGAACACTGAAGCTTTCTTT.

The V call is TRBV5-5, the J call TRBJ1-2; D may be TRBD1 (5 bases). Trimming stripped 2 bases from V and 0 bases from J, with 14 bases between. Germline CDR1 reads SGHKS; CDR2 reads YYEKEE (reference sequence). The CDR3 length is 16 residues. The CDR3 is CASSLDQGIANYGYTF. Written as DNA, the CDR3 is TGTGCCAGCAGCTTAGATCAGGGTATAGCTAACTATGGCTACACCTTC. The entire variable domain, with the rest obtained from reference TRBV5-5 and TRBJ1-2, is as follows: DAGVTQSPTHLIKTRGQQVTLRCSPISGHKSVSWYQQVLGQGPQFIFQYYEKEERGRGNFPDRFSARQFPNYSSELNVNALLLGDSALYLCASSLDQGIANYGYTFGSGTRLTVV.

This chain connects TRBV5-1 to TRBJ2-7; 7 nucleotides align to TRBD1. Unmatched junction bases numbered 9, after V lost 1 base and J lost 2 bases. The germline V gene has CDR1 SGHRS and CDR2 YFSETQ. The CDR3 is 16 residues long. The CDR3 is CASSLWGRDRPYEQYF. The CDR3 bases are TGCGCCAGCAGCTTGTGGGGCCGGGACAGACCCTACGAGCAGTACTTC.

This clone was observed a single time. This chain links TRBV10-2 with TRBJ2-5; 8 nucleotides agree with TRBD2. The germline V gene encodes CDR1 WSHSY and CDR2 SAAADI. With 0 bases clipped from V and 5 bases from J, the junction kept 5 bases outside the gene matches. The CDR3 covers 15 residues. The CDR3 bases are TGCGCCAGCAGTGAGTCGCGGGGGGCCGGGGAGACCCAGTACTTC. As protein: CASSESRGAGETQYF.

This clone has just one count. J is TRBJ1-5 and V is TRBV18; 7 bases line up with TRBD1. Trimming cost V 2 bases and J 6 bases; bases outside gene matches: 10. There are 16 residues in the CDR3. Germline CDR1 and CDR2: KGHSH and LQKENI. The CDR3: CASSPDRDRGSQPQHF. The CDR3 nucleotides read TGTGCCAGCTCACCAGACAGGGACCGGGGGTCTCAGCCCCAGCATTTT.

The rearrangement links TRBV19 to TRBJ2-7, with a possible D match to TRBD2 (6 bases). The germline gives CDR1 LNHDA, CDR2 SQIVND (reference sequence). The CDR3 spans 13 residues. The V and J ends lost 9 bases and 0 bases respectively, with 12 bases between them. The CDR3 loop is CASRREPSYEQYF. CDR3 DNA sequence: TGTGCCAGCAGGAGGGAGCCCTCCTACGAGCAGTACTTC.

V is TRBV7-2 and J is TRBJ2-2; TRBD1 matches at 7 bases. The length of the CDR3 is 15 residues. The germline V gene has CDR1 SGHTA and CDR2 FQGNSA. Germline trimming cut 5 bases from V and 4 bases from J; bases unmatched to any gene: 7. CDR3 coding DNA: TGTGCCAGCAGCGGCTGGACAGGTTTCACCGGGGAGCTGTTTTTT. Translating it yields CASSGWTGFTGELFF.

J is TRBJ2-2 and V is TRBV19; 8 bases fit TRBD1. CDR3 length: 15 amino acids. The V gene end was trimmed by 4 bases and the J gene end by 9 bases; junction bases not matched to a gene: 10. CDR1 and CDR2 (germline): LNHDA, SQIVND (reference sequence). CDR3 loop: CASSNQGQGGRELFF. CDR3 nucleotide sequence: TGTGCCAGTAGTAACCAAGGACAGGGAGGAAGGGAGCTGTTTTTT.

As DNA, the CDR3 is TGCGCCAGCAGCTCCCCCGGGACAGCATCCTACGAGCAGTACTTC. This sequence encodes CASSSPGTASYEQYF. This chain links TRBV4-1 with TRBJ2-7; the match to TRBD1 covers 7 bases. CDR1 and CDR2 from the germline V gene are MGHRA and YSYEKL. This CDR3 has 15 residues. The trim removed 5 bases at V and 1 base at J, leaving 8 bases unmatched.

The chain uses TRBV29-1 and TRBJ1-2; D is perhaps TRBD1 (5 bases). This CDR3 has 12 residues. CDR1 is SQVTM and CDR2 is ANQGSEA in the germline V gene. V lost 4 bases and J 8 bases, leaving 14 bases between the germline ends. CDR3 in DNA: TGCAGCGTTGGCGGGACGGTCAAAGGCTACACCTTC. This codes for CSVGGTVKGYTF.

Only a few counts were recorded for this clone. The chain has TRBV6-5 and TRBJ1-2; 7 bases fit TRBD1. Germline CDR1 and CDR2: MNHEY and SVGAGI. The CDR3 has 12 amino acids. V gave up 6 bases and J gave up 7 bases; unmatched junction bases: 5. The CDR3 coding sequence is TGTGCCAGCAGAGGGGGCCTGCCTGGCTACACCTTC. Protein: CASRGGLPGYTF.

The chain recombines TRBV10-3 with TRBJ1-1; D call uncertain. Between the trimmed V and J ends, which lost 4 bases and 1 base, there was a span of 7 bases. Germline values: CDR1 ENHRY, CDR2 SYGVKD. CDR3 length equals 13 residues. CDR3 nucleotide sequence: TGTGCCATCAGTGTGGCCGCGAACACTGAAGCTTTCTTT. Translated: CAISVAANTEAFF.

The DNA for the CDR3 is TGTGCCAGCAGCCAAGGTCTGGGAGGGGGCTATGGCTACACCTTC. This encodes CASSQGLGGGYGYTF. This chain links TRBV14 with TRBJ1-2, with D possibly TRBD1 on 6 matching bases. Trimming took 1 base from V and 4 from J, leaving 13 bases between them. CDR3 length equals 15 residues. Germline CDR1 is SGHDN and CDR2 is FVKESK.

This clone has just one count. This rearrangement joins TRBV6-5 to TRBJ1-2; D unresolved. This CDR3 spans 11 amino acids. V shed 7 bases and J shed 8 bases, with 11 bases lying between them. From germline, CDR1 is MNHEY and CDR2 SVGAGI. CDR3 amino acids: CASKRGTGYTF. CDR3 in DNA: TGTGCCAGCAAACGGGGTACAGGCTACACCTTC.

This clone was found many times. V is TRBV4-3 and J is TRBJ2-7; no clear D gene. V lost 0 bases and J lost 1, with 7 bases in between. The CDR3 length is 14 residues. Germline V gives CDR1 LGHNA, CDR2 YSLEER. The CDR3 nucleotides read TGCGCCAGCAGCCAAGAGAGCAGGTCCTACGAGCAGTACTTC. Translating gives CASSQESRSYEQYF.